Sequencing of this T cell receptor (beta chain) was carried out in a study of cytomegalovirus exposure and HLA in healthy donors. Study as a whole: Among roughly 180 million T cells, an earlier analysis found roughly 120 million unique TCR beta sequences. Notes on the study in general: One variant, a missense change in DCLRE1C, was linked in a later analysis to TCR beta V- and J-gene trimming.

In regard to this clone: Its antigen is as yet unknown.

The PCR used 60 Vbeta and 13 Jbeta primers. The method was immunoSEQ multiplex PCR; TCRdb's version includes in-frame clones alone and lacks a portion of them. Of some 150,000 clones listed, 79% are singletons. Deletions cut 2 bases from V and 8 bases from J, with 16 bases between. The CDR3 extends over 15 amino acids. Looked up from germline, CDR1 is SGHTA and CDR2 is FQGNSA. The sequence came from a human donor in good health. Sequenced material: PBMCs. The V gene is TRBV7-2, the J gene TRBJ2-1, with D possibly matching TRBD2 (6 bases). The CDR3 protein is CASSLQGGLYDEQFF. CDR3 in DNA: TGTGCCAGCAGCTTACAAGGAGGACTATACGATGAGCAGTTCTTC.